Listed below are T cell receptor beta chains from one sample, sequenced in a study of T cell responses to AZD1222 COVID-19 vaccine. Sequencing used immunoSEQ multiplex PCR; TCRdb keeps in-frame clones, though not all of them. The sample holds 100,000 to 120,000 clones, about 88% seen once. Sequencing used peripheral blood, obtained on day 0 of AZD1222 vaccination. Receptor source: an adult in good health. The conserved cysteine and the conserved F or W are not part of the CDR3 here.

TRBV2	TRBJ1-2	ASTRSGPANSGYT
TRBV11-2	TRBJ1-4	ASCLAGVPTNEKLF
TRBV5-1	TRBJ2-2	ASSLAVLAGTGELF
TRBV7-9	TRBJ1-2	ASSYPFMSGTVNYGYT
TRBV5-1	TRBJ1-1	ASSGGSQGGGNTEAF
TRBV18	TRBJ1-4	ASSPTTPQGANEKLF
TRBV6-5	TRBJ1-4	ASSYSGPTNEKLF
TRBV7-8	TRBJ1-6	ASSLGGNNSPLH
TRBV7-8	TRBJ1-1	ASSLVSTGGTYTEAF
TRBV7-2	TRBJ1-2	ASSLRHGRSDGYT
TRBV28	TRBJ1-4	ASRRGRNEKLF
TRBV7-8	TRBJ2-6	ASSPRGQGLSGANVLT
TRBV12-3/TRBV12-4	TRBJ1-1	ASIAGANEAF
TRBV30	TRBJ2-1	AWRPSGGYEQF
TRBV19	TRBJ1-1	ASRQGAGMNTEAF
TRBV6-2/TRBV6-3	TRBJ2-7	ASSRPPNEQY
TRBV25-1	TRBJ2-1	ASSFVSEPYNEQF
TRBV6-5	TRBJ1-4	ASSLATGEKLF
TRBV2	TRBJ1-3	ASSLSGVAGNTIY
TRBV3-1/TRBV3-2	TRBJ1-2	ASSQAGGRYSYGYT
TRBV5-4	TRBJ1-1	ASSLFSGVGTEAF
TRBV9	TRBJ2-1	ASSVSVPSYNEQF
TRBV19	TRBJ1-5	ASSSEIGTVGNQPQH
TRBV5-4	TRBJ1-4	ASSLTRDRGVKTNEKLF
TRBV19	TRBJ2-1	ASSISRTGRAYNEQF
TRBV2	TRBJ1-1	ASSGEGSEAF
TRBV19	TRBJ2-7	ASSISTGSYEQY
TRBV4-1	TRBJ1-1	ASSQDTYAEAF
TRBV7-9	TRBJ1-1	ASSLKGEGAF
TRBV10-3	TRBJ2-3	AISGTGGPDTQY
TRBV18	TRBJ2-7	ASSSTDRVREQY
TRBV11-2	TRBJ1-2	ASTRRAETGYGYT
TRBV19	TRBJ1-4	ASSIDPWVATNEKLF
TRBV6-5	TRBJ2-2	ASGDYSNTGELF
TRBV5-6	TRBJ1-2	ASSRRGYHGYT
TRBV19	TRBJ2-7	ASSAQSEQY
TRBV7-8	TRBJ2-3	ASRSLRDTQY